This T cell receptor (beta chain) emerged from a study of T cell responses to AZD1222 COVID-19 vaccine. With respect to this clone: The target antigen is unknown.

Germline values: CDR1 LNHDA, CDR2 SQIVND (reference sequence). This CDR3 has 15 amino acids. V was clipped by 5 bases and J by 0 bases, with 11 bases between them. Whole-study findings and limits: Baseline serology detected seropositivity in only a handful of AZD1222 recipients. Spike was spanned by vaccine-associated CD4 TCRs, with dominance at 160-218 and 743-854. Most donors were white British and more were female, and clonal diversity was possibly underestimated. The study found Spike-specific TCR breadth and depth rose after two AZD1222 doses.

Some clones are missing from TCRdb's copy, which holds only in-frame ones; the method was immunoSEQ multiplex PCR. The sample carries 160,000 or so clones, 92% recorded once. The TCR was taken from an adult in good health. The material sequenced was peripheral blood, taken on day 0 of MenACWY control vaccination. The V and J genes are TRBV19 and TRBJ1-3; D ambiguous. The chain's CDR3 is CASSFSGNSGNTIYF. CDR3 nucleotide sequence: TGTGCCAGTAGTTTCTCGGGGAACTCTGGAAACACCATATATTTT.